The 10 T cell receptor beta chains reported below all come from one sample, sequenced in a study of molecular identifiers for immune sequencing clone quantification. TCRdb re-called the PCR reads through MiXCR, storing one row per CDR3 protein. Among around 470,000 distinct CDR3 sequences listed, about 21% were seen once. The sequencing sample was made of naive CD8+ T cells from blood, with Jurkat cell RNA spiked in. Subset denoted: FACS-sorted CD8+CD4-CCR7+CD45RA+ naive T cells. The source is a human donor in good health. Some libraries in this study had Jurkat cell RNA spiked in.

For this clonotype: Without the conserved terminal phenylalanine or tryptophan, this CDR3 likely stems from a read error. The chain joins TRBV13 to TRBJ2-3; 7 nucleotides match TRBD2. The trim removed 4 bases at V and 0 bases at J, leaving 16 bases unmatched. In germline, CDR1 is PRHDT, CDR2 FYEKMQ (reference sequence). This CDR3 has 19 residues. CDR3 coding DNA: TGTGCCAGCAGCTCTCGGTCAGGAGCGGGGCGTGCTAGCACAGATACGCAGTATCTT. This gives the protein CASSSRSGAGRASTDTQYL.

This clonotype showed up just a few times. The chain joins TRBV4-1 to TRBJ2-7; 7 nucleotides match TRBD1. V gave up 4 bases and J gave up 0 bases; unmatched junction bases: 12. Per germline, CDR1 MGHRA and CDR2 YSYEKL. The CDR3 is 17 amino acids. The CDR3 sequence: CASSPLIGGQSSYEQYF. Here the CDR3 DNA reads TGCGCCAGCAGCCCACTTATAGGGGGACAGAGCTCCTACGAGCAGTACTTC.

A remark on this clonotype: This sequence may be a read error, since a much larger clone differs from it by one base. The chain has TRBV7-9 and TRBJ2-2; weak D call: TRBD2 (5 bases). This CDR3 spans 13 amino acids. Germline assignment: CDR1 SEHNR and CDR2 FQNEAQ (reference sequence). CDR3 amino acids: CASSPDNTGELSF. The CDR3 nucleotides are TGTGCCAGCAGCCCAGATAACACCGGGGAGCTGTCTTTT.

This clonotype was seen more than once but under ten times. The chain joins TRBV4-3 to TRBJ2-3; D is perhaps TRBD1 (7 bases). CDR3 length equals 15 residues. Germline V gene lookup returns CDR1 LGHNA and CDR2 YSLEER. The V and J ends lost 4 bases and 3 bases respectively, with 14 bases between them. The CDR3 DNA follows: TGCGCCAGCAGCCCCGCCAGGGGGGATACAGATACGCAGTATTTT. Translated, it gives CASSPARGDTDTQYF.

This clonotype was recorded a few times. A much larger clone lies one base from this, so it may be a read error. J is TRBJ1-3 and V is TRBV2, with D uncertain. Germline CDR1 and CDR2: SNHLY and FYNNEI. The CDR3 is 16 residues long. V gave up 4 bases and J gave up 2 bases, with 15 bases separating them. The CDR3 nucleotides are TGTGCCAGCAGTGTCGACACCCAGAGCCCTGGAAACACCATATATTTT. Translating it yields CASSVDTQSPGNTIYF.

The rearrangement uses TRBV4-3 and TRBJ1-1, with D hard to call. This CDR3 region has 14 residues. Trimming left V 1 base short and J 6 bases short, with 12 bases between. Per the germline V gene, CDR1 is LGHNA and CDR2 is YSLEER. The chain's CDR3 is CASSQGARNAEAFF. The CDR3 region has the DNA TGCGCCAGCAGCCAAGGAGCCAGAAACGCTGAAGCTTTCTTT.

The CDR3 is CASSLVSRDSTYEQYF. CDR3 coding DNA: TGTGCCAGCAGCTTAGTGTCCCGGGACAGTACCTACGAGCAGTACTTC. This chain links TRBV11-2 with TRBJ2-7; 7 nucleotides line up with TRBD1. The length of the CDR3 is 16 residues. The V segment lost 1 base and the J segment 2 bases; nucleotides outside the gene matches: 8. Germline-derived CDR1 and CDR2 are SGHAT and FQNNGV. Based on the CDR3 plus reference TRBV11-2 and TRBJ2-7, the full variable domain is EAGVAQSPRYKIIEKRQSVAFWCNPISGHATLYWYQQILGQGPKLLIQFQNNGVVDDSQLPKDRFSAERLKGVDSTLKIQPAKLEDSAVYLCASSLVSRDSTYEQYFGPGTRLTVT.

This clonotype was seen only once. The junction shows a germline mismatch at one end, possibly a read error. V gene TRBV9 combines with J gene TRBJ1-1; D gene uncertain. The CDR3 covers 13 residues. CDR1 is SGDLS, CDR2 YYNGEE, per germline. The CDR3 region is CASSVDMNTGAFF. CDR3 in DNA: TGTGCCAGCAGCGTTGACATGAACACTGGAGCTTTCTTT.

Remarks on this clonotype: Lacking the conserved final phenylalanine or tryptophan, this CDR3 likely reflects a read error. The chain has TRBV7-9 and TRBJ2-5, with TRBD1 matching 7 bases. Trimming removed 5 bases from V and 0 bases from J; junction bases left unmatched: 9. CDR3 length equals 16 residues. CDR1 and CDR2 from the germline V gene are SEHNR and FQNEAQ (reference sequence). This CDR3 is CASSNRQGEYQETQYY. For the CDR3, the DNA is TGTGCCAGCAGCAACCGACAGGGCGAATACCAAGAGACCCAGTACTAC.

This clonotype was seen ten or more times. The chain combines TRBV28 with TRBJ2-3; 8 bases line up with TRBD2. Germline V CDR1 and CDR2: MDHEN, SYDVKM. The CDR3 runs 14 residues. J gave up 5 bases and V 6 bases, and 7 bases lay outside the gene matches. The CDR3 DNA reads as TGTGCCAGCAGCTCTACTAGCGGTCAAGATACGCAGTATTTT. Amino acid sequence: CASSSTSGQDTQYF.